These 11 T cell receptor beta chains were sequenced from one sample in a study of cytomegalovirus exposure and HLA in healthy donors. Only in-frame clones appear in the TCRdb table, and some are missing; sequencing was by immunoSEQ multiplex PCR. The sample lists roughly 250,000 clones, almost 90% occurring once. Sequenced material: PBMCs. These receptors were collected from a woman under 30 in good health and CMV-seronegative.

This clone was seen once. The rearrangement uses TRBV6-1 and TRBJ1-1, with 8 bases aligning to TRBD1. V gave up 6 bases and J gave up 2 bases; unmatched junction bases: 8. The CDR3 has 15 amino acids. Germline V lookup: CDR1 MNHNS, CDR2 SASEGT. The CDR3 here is CASSSQGAINTEAFF. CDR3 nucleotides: TGTGCCAGCAGCTCGCAGGGGGCCATCAACACTGAAGCTTTCTTT.

CDR3 loop: CASSLLRGAKNIQYF. DNA of the CDR3: TGCGCCAGCAGCCTCCTTAGAGGGGCCAAAAACATTCAGTACTTC. The gene calls are TRBV5-1 and TRBJ2-4; D is possibly TRBD2 (5 bases). With 4 bases removed from V and 1 base from J, the gap between germline ends came to 12 bases. Germline assignment: CDR1 SGHRS and CDR2 YFSETQ. The CDR3 has 15 amino acids.

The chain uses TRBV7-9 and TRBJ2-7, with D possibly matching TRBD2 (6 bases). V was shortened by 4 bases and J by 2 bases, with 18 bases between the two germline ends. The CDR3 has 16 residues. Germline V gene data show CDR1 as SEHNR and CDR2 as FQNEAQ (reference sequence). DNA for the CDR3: TGTGCCAGCAGCTGGGCGCGGGCGGGGCGGACCTACGAGCAGTACTTC. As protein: CASSWARAGRTYEQYF.

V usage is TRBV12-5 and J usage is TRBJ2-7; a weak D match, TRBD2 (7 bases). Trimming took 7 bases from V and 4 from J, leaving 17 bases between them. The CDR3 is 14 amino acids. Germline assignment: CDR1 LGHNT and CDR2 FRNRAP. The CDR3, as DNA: TGTGCTAGTGCCGTGGGGGGGCGCGGGTACGAGCAGTACTTC. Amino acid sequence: CASAVGGRGYEQYF.

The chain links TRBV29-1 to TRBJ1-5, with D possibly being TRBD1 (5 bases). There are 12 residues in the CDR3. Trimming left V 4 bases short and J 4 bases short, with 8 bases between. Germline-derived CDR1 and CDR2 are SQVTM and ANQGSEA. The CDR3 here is CSVGGGNQPQHF. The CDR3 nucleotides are TGCAGCGTTGGGGGGGGGAATCAGCCCCAGCATTTT.

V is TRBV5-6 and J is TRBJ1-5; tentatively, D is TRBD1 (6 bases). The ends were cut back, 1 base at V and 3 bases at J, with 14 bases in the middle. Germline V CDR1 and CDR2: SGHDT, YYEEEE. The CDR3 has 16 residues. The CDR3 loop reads CASSLRGALFNQPQHF. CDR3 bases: TGTGCCAGCAGCTTGCGGGGGGCCCTATTCAATCAGCCCCAGCATTTT. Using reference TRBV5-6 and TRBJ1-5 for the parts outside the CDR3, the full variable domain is DAGVTQSPTHLIKTRGQQVTLRCSPKSGHDTVSWYQQALGQGPQFIFQYYEEEERQRGNFPDRFSGHQFPNYSSELNVNALLLGDSALYLCASSLRGALFNQPQHFGDGTRLSIL.

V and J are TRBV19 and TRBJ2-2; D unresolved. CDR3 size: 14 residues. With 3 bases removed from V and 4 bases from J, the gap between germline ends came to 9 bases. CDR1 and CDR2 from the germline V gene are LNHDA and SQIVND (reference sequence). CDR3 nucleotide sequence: TGTGCCAGTAGTATTTATACACCCACCGGGGAGCTGTTTTTT. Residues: CASSIYTPTGELFF.

CDR3 nucleotides: TGTGCCAGCACAGGAATGAACACTGAAGCTTTCTTT. It specifies CASTGMNTEAFF. The chain combines TRBV5-4 with TRBJ1-1; D unclear. V lost 6 bases and J 0 bases, leaving 6 bases between the germline ends. CDR1 SGHNT and CDR2 YYREEE come from the germline V gene (reference sequence). This CDR3 contains 12 residues.

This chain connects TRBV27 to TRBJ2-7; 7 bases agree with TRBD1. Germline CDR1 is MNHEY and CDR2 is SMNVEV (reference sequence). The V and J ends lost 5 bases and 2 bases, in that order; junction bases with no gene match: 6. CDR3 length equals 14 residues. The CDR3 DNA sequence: TGTGCCAGCAGTGAATTCACAGGGGCCTACGAGCAGTACTTC. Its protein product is CASSEFTGAYEQYF.

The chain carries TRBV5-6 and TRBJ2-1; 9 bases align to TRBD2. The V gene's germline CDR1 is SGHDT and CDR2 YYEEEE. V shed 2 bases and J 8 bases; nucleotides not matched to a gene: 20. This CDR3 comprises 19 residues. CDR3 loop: CASSFLRNKAGGPGDEQFF. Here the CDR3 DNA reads TGTGCCAGCAGCTTCCTGCGGAATAAAGCGGGGGGTCCTGGGGATGAGCAGTTCTTC. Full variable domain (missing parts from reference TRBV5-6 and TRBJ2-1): DAGVTQSPTHLIKTRGQQVTLRCSPKSGHDTVSWYQQALGQGPQFIFQYYEEEERQRGNFPDRFSGHQFPNYSSELNVNALLLGDSALYLCASSFLRNKAGGPGDEQFFGPGTRLTVL.

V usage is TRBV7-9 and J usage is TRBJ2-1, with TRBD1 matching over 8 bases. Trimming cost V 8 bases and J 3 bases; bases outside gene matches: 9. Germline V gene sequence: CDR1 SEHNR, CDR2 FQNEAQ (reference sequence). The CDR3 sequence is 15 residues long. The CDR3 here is CASGVRQGYYNEQFF. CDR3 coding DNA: TGTGCCAGCGGAGTTCGACAGGGGTACTACAATGAGCAGTTCTTC.